The following is a TCR beta chain sequence with its context. The germline V and J ends were trimmed by 3 bases and 9 bases, with 24 bases remaining between them. The CDR3 length is 17 residues. Germline CDR1 reads SGHVS; CDR2 reads FQNEAQ. TCRdb reprocessed the 5' RACE reads with MiXCR, giving one entry per CDR3 protein. Among roughly 180,000 distinct CDR3 sequences listed, 9.8% were seen once. The data belong to a study of CD8 T cells in ankylosing spondylitis. The TCR sequence derives from a female donor with ankylosing spondylitis or in good health (not recorded which). The rearrangement joins TRBV7-8 to TRBJ2-1; a weak D match, TRBD2 (5 bases). The specimen was blood, either unsorted or a sorted T cell fraction (not recorded which). CDR3 sequence (DNA): TGTGCCAGCAGCTTCTTGGGCCTGGAGAGGGCCTGGGTTGAGCAGTTCTTC. This encodes CASSFLGLERAWVEQFF.